The rows below give T cell receptor beta chains drawn from one sample of a study of OX40 agonist ivuxolimab in advanced cancers. The data were produced by immunoSEQ multiplex PCR, yet TCRdb's version contains in-frame clones alone and is incomplete. The sample carries 20,000 or so clones, about 90% recorded once. Sequences were derived from CD4+ or CD8+ T cells sorted from blood, sampled in a trial of the OX40 agonist ivuxolimab. The receptor source for this set is an adult with an advanced solid tumor such as melanoma, head and neck, liver or kidney cancer. Each CDR3 is given with its conserved first and last residue.

TRBV9	TRBJ2-1	CASSHTSGKTYNEQFF
TRBV28	TRBJ2-7	CASSWRGGGYEQYF
TRBV30	TRBJ1-4	CAWSGLNEKLFF
TRBV6-1	TRBJ2-1	CASSEIAGGVNEQFF
TRBV11-2	.	CASSLEWGPSSYEQYF
TRBV28	TRBJ2-3	CASSFRGPGMGTDTQYF
TRBV27	TRBJ1-2	CASSFNVNYGYTF
TRBV21-1	TRBJ2-5	CASSKEGRGGETQYF
TRBV29-1	TRBJ2-3	CSVEDNTDTQYF
TRBV13	TRBJ1-2	CASSLRTMGDYGYTF
TRBV5-5	TRBJ2-1	CASSPGTGWHEQFF
TRBV25-1	TRBJ1-1	CASSPPPEAAEAFF
TRBV28	TRBJ2-3	CASSQLGQSSTDTQYF
TRBV11-2	TRBJ2-7	CASSFYLGESYEQYF
TRBV28	TRBJ1-1	CASSLYRMEETEAFF
TRBV28	TRBJ1-1	CASSFPANTEAFF
TRBV7-9	TRBJ2-1	CASSLREYNEQFF
TRBV27	TRBJ1-2	CASRSLGPEEYGYTF
TRBV5-1	TRBJ2-5	CASSWGTNLKETQYF
TRBV7-9	TRBJ2-7	CASSPSGNGEQYF
TRBV7-8	TRBJ2-1	CASSLERGGREGLEGEQFF
TRBV5-6	TRBJ1-5	CASSFGVYRSNQPQHF
TRBV19	TRBJ1-1	CASSPRREKNTEAFF
TRBV28	TRBJ2-4	CASSPPGAEKNIQYF
TRBV5-1	TRBJ2-3	CASSLRDRSDTQYF
TRBV4-1	TRBJ1-5	CASSQDRGGSNQPQHF
TRBV28	TRBJ1-1	CATRDRDTPGGTEAFF
TRBV21-1	TRBJ1-4	CASSKGGLGEKLFF
TRBV2	TRBJ1-2	CASTWSHREDGYTF
TRBV6-1	TRBJ2-7	CASSEGRASDYEQYF
TRBV6-1	TRBJ2-1	CASSENANGEQFF
TRBV5-3	TRBJ2-1	CARSLVETYNEQFF
TRBV27	TRBJ2-3	CASSFLMGSGDTQYF
TRBV6-5	TRBJ1-2	CASSPRPNTNYGYTF
TRBV28	TRBJ2-7	CASSLEGQIYEQYF
TRBV28	TRBJ2-3	CASSFYTNSRVILTDTQYF
TRBV28	TRBJ2-1	CASSFEGTSGNNEQFF
TRBV7-9	TRBJ2-7	CASSLAMGDREQYF
TRBV27	TRBJ2-2	CASSWGGTGELFF
TRBV4-1	TRBJ1-5	CASSSRGWSEPQHF
TRBV28	TRBJ1-2	CASSDLSSLYGYTF
TRBV25-1	TRBJ1-1	CASSPLAVNTEAFF
TRBV9	TRBJ2-1	CASTRLLAGDYNEQFF
TRBV19	TRBJ2-1	CASSKASSYNEQFF